The 30 T cell receptor beta chains below were found in one sample sequenced in a study of early T cells in non-severe SARS-CoV-2 infection. TCRdb used MiXCR to reprocess the 5' RACE reads, holding one entry per CDR3 protein. The table lists more than 25,000 distinct CDR3 sequences, around 5.9% of them singletons, with 10% to 15% in the top ten. The sequencing sample was made of whole blood. All receptors derive from an adult who was a healthcare worker with PCR-confirmed SARS-CoV-2 infection or an uninfected control (not recorded which).

There are many counts of this clonotype. The chain recombines TRBV6-1 with TRBJ2-7; no definite D call. CDR1 is MNHNS, CDR2 SASEGT, per germline. The CDR3 spans 15 residues. The V gene lost 0 bases and the J gene lost 1 base, with 10 bases spanning the gap. The CDR3 nucleotides are TGTGCCAGCAGTGAAGCGAAGGCAGGTTCCTACGAGCAGTACTTC. Translating it yields CASSEAKAGSYEQYF.

The V call is TRBV24-1, the J call TRBJ1-1; D may be TRBD1 (5 bases). Germline assignment: CDR1 KGHDR and CDR2 SFDVKD. Trimming stripped 5 bases from V and 0 bases from J, with 9 bases between. The CDR3 loop spans 14 amino acids. The CDR3 DNA reads as TGTGCCACCAGTGGGGAGGGGTTGAACACTGAAGCTTTCTTT. Protein: CATSGEGLNTEAFF.

This clonotype was detected many times. Here the CDR3 DNA reads TGTGCCAGCAGGAAGGACATCGCGGGGGGCACAGATACGCAGTATTTT. This sequence encodes CASRKDIAGGTDTQYF. The chain carries TRBV2 and TRBJ2-3, with 7 nucleotides matching TRBD2. The germline gives CDR1 SNHLY, CDR2 FYNNEI. V shed 6 bases, J shed 1 base, and the junction held 10 bases outside the gene matches. The CDR3 runs to 16 residues.

This clonotype was observed at least ten times. This chain links TRBV7-2 with TRBJ2-2; maybe TRBD2 (5 bases). V was shortened by 8 bases and J by 4 bases, with 14 bases between the two germline ends. The CDR3 covers 14 residues. The germline CDR1 and CDR2 sequences are SGHTA and FQGNSA. The CDR3 nucleotides are TGTGCCAGCGAGGCGGGCCTAAGCACCGGGGAGCTGTTTTTT. Protein: CASEAGLSTGELFF.

This clonotype was seen at least ten times. The rearrangement joins TRBV11-2 to TRBJ2-7; weak D call: TRBD2 (6 bases). Germline CDR1 SGHAT, CDR2 FQNNGV. With 0 bases removed from V and 3 bases from J, the gap between germline ends came to 6 bases. CDR3 length equals 13 residues. This CDR3 is CASSLETSYEQYF. The CDR3 nucleotides read TGTGCCAGCAGCTTAGAGACTAGCTACGAGCAGTACTTC.

In this sample, this clonotype turned up many times. CDR3 sequence reads: CASRNTGELFF. The CDR3, as DNA: TGCGCCAGCAGGAACACCGGGGAGCTGTTTTTT. The chain has TRBV5-1 and TRBJ2-2; no reliable D call. The germline gives CDR1 SGHRS, CDR2 YFSETQ. V dropped 5 bases and J dropped 1 base, with 0 bases sitting between them. The CDR3 has 11 residues. The whole variable domain, remainder taken from reference TRBV5-1 and TRBJ2-2, is KAGVTQTPRYLIKTRGQQVTLSCSPISGHRSVSWYQQTPGQGLQFLFEYFSETQRNKGNFPGRFSGRQFSNSRSEMNVSTLELGDSALYLCASRNTGELFFGEGSRLTVL.

This clonotype was found a few times. The gene calls are TRBV9 and TRBJ2-1; D may be TRBD1 (6 bases). This CDR3 is built from 15 residues. Germline V gene sequence: CDR1 SGDLS, CDR2 YYNGEE. The germline V and J ends were trimmed by 6 bases and 0 bases, with 13 bases remaining between them. This chain's CDR3 is CASTEGTSSYNEQFF. CDR3 coding DNA: TGTGCCAGCACCGAAGGGACAAGCTCCTACAATGAGCAGTTCTTC.

The table lists this clonotype with a few counts. This chain uses TRBV14 with TRBJ2-7, with D uncertain. The germline CDR1 and CDR2 sequences are SGHDN and FVKESK. The CDR3 has 13 amino acids. V was trimmed by 4 bases and J by 3 bases, leaving 10 bases between them. Here the CDR3 reads CASSRYPHYEQYF. DNA of the CDR3: TGTGCCAGCAGCCGGTACCCCCACTACGAGCAGTACTTC.

This clonotype showed up many times. This rearrangement joins TRBV28 to TRBJ2-1; TRBD2 might be the D (6 bases). The CDR3 sequence is 16 residues long. Per germline, CDR1 MDHEN and CDR2 SYDVKM. Trimming pared 6 bases from V and 4 bases from J, leaving 19 bases between. The CDR3 protein is CASSPRLVGGYNEQFF. The CDR3 DNA is TGTGCCAGCAGCCCAAGACTAGTTGGGGGATACAATGAGCAGTTCTTC.

This chain joins TRBV10-3 and TRBJ1-5, with 8 bases identical to TRBD1. CDR3 length: 14 residues. With V trimmed by 5 bases and J by 1 base, 1 base remained unmatched. The germline V gene has CDR1 ENHRY and CDR2 SYGVKD. The CDR3 bases are TGTGCCATCAGTCAGGGGGCAAGCAATCAGCCCCAGCATTTT. This sequence encodes CAISQGASNQPQHF.

At least ten counts were recorded for this clonotype. J is TRBJ2-7 and V is TRBV11-2, with D perhaps matching TRBD1 or TRBD2 (6 bases each). The CDR3 covers 13 residues. Germline CDR1 SGHAT, CDR2 FQNNGV. With 6 bases removed from V and 7 bases from J, the gap between germline ends came to 16 bases. The CDR3 reads CASRTGAGQEQYF. The DNA of the CDR3 is TGTGCCAGCAGGACGGGGGCGGGTCAAGAGCAGTACTTC.

This clonotype was found a few times. The V gene is TRBV10-2, the J gene TRBJ1-1; D remains unclear. The CDR3 contains 11 residues. Trimming removed 6 bases from V and 4 bases from J, with 6 bases in between. From germline, CDR1 is WSHSY and CDR2 SAAADI. The CDR3 sequence: CASSEGTEAFF. CDR3 DNA: TGCGCCAGCAGCGAGGGCACTGAAGCTTTCTTT.

There are many counts of this clonotype. The chain recombines TRBV4-1 with TRBJ2-7; 8 nucleotides line up with TRBD1. Germline CDR1 and CDR2: MGHRA and YSYEKL. The CDR3 is 14 amino acids. The V gene end was trimmed by 1 base and the J gene end by 3 bases; junction bases not matched to a gene: 2. CDR3 residues: CASSQATGGYEQYF. CDR3 nucleotides: TGCGCCAGCAGCCAAGCCACAGGGGGCTACGAGCAGTACTTC.

This clonotype was counted at least ten times. V is TRBV12-3 or TRBV12-4 and J is TRBJ1-1, with TRBD1 as a possible D gene (5 bases). The CDR3 runs 15 residues. V was pared by 6 bases and J by 1 base, with 15 bases between. The CDR3 DNA reads as TGTGCCAGCAGGCCCGCGGACAAGCAGAACACTGAAGCTTTCTTT. Translating it yields CASRPADKQNTEAFF.

This clonotype came up many times. V gene TRBV7-6 combines with J gene TRBJ1-1; D is undetermined. Trimming removed 0 bases from V and 1 base from J, with 12 bases in between. CDR1 is SGHVS and CDR2 is FNYEAQ in the germline V gene. This CDR3 spans 16 amino acids. This CDR3 reads CASSLAEPGKNTEAFF. CDR3 sequence (DNA): TGTGCCAGCAGCTTAGCGGAGCCGGGGAAGAACACTGAAGCTTTCTTT.

This clonotype has only a few counts. This chain links TRBV19 with TRBJ2-2; tentative D call: TRBD2 (6 bases). Germline V gene lookup returns CDR1 LNHDA and CDR2 SQIVND (reference sequence). This CDR3 is built from 11 residues. Trimming stripped 10 bases from V and 5 bases from J, with 8 bases between. Here the CDR3 DNA reads TGTGCCACCCGGGGGACCGGGGAGCTGTTTTTT. This encodes CATRGTGELFF.

The sample holds many counts of this clonotype. The chain links TRBV30 to TRBJ2-7; no clear D. Germline CDR1 reads GTSNPN; CDR2 reads SVGIG (reference sequence). The CDR3 has 11 amino acids. V was cut by 1 base and J by 4 bases, with 5 bases left in between. CDR3 DNA sequence: TGTGCCTGGAGTGGCAGGTACGAGCAGTACTTC. It is translated as CAWSGRYEQYF.

This clonotype was seen ten or more times. The chain joins TRBV11-2 to TRBJ1-2; D gene ambiguous. There are 14 residues in the CDR3. Germline loops: CDR1 SGHAT, CDR2 FQNNGV. V was pared by 0 bases and J by 5 bases, with 10 bases between. The CDR3 DNA follows: TGTGCCAGCAGCTTAGACCGAATGGGATATGGCTACACCTTC. Encoded protein: CASSLDRMGYGYTF. Based on the CDR3 plus reference TRBV11-2 and TRBJ1-2, the full variable domain is EAGVAQSPRYKIIEKRQSVAFWCNPISGHATLYWYQQILGQGPKLLIQFQNNGVVDDSQLPKDRFSAERLKGVDSTLKIQPAKLEDSAVYLCASSLDRMGYGYTFGSGTRLTVV.

V and J are TRBV10-3 and TRBJ2-7; D may be TRBD1 (6 bases). With 11 bases removed from V and 6 bases from J, the gap between germline ends came to 17 bases. Germline values: CDR1 ENHRY, CDR2 SYGVKD. The CDR3 has 12 amino acids. DNA for the CDR3: TGTGCCGTGGGGCCAGGGGCCGGCGAGCAGTACTTC. This gives the protein CAVGPGAGEQYF.

This clonotype was seen many times. The V and J genes are TRBV29-1 and TRBJ2-3; TRBD1 might be the D (7 bases). V lost 6 bases and J lost 1, with 11 bases in between. Germline V gene lookup returns CDR1 SQVTM and CDR2 ANQGSEA. The CDR3 is 13 residues long. The CDR3 region has the DNA TGCAGCGTCGCGGGACAGCGCACAGATACGCAGTATTTT. Protein product: CSVAGQRTDTQYF.

This clonotype has ten or more counts. This chain joins TRBV7-2 and TRBJ2-3; either TRBD1 or TRBD2 may fit D (6 bases each). With 4 bases removed from V and 4 bases from J, the gap between germline ends came to 18 bases. Per the germline V gene, CDR1 is SGHTA and CDR2 is FQGNSA. The CDR3 length is 16 residues. The CDR3 DNA follows: TGTGCCAGCAGCTACCGGGGGCCTTCCGGGTCAGATACGCAGTATTTT. Translated, it gives CASSYRGPSGSDTQYF.

This clonotype has a count of ten or more. The chain links TRBV13 to TRBJ1-6; TRBD1 aligns across 8 bases. J gave up 1 base and V 5 bases, and 13 bases lay outside the gene matches. CDR1 and CDR2 from the germline V gene are PRHDT and FYEKMQ (reference sequence). The CDR3 sequence is 19 residues long. DNA of the CDR3: TGTGCCAGCAGCAAGGGACAGGCGGATTTTCGGTCCTATAATTCACCCCTCCACTTT. Protein: CASSKGQADFRSYNSPLHF.

This chain joins TRBV6-1 and TRBJ2-3, with TRBD1 matching over 8 bases. V lost 3 bases and J lost 5; bases outside the gene matches: 4. The CDR3 has 14 amino acids. Germline CDR1 is MNHNS and CDR2 is SASEGT. The DNA of the CDR3 is TGTGCCAGCAGTGACAGGGGGCTTGGAGATACGCAGTATTTT. It yields the protein CASSDRGLGDTQYF.

The sample holds a few counts of this clonotype. The rearrangement links TRBV7-6 to TRBJ2-7; D is perhaps TRBD1 (5 bases). The CDR3 has 14 amino acids. CDR1 and CDR2 from the germline V gene are SGHVS and FNYEAQ. With 5 bases removed from V and 6 bases from J, the gap between germline ends came to 17 bases. The DNA of the CDR3 is TGTGCCAGCAGCCCCCAGGGCCGGGCGCTCGAGCAGTACTTC. Its protein product is CASSPQGRALEQYF.

The rearrangement links TRBV15 to TRBJ1-1; D may be TRBD1 (5 bases). V lost 0 bases and J 11 bases, leaving 16 bases between the germline ends. Germline lookup yields CDR1 LNHNV and CDR2 YYDKDF (reference sequence). This CDR3 spans 14 amino acids. DNA of the CDR3: TGTGCCACCAGCAGAGATGGGACGGGGAGTGGCGCTTTCTTT. It codes for CATSRDGTGSGAFF.

This clonotype occurred many times. V usage is TRBV18 and J usage is TRBJ1-3, with TRBD1 matching 9 bases. Per germline, CDR1 KGHSH and CDR2 LQKENI. Trimming took 5 bases from V and 4 from J; bases not matched to a gene: 15. The CDR3 has 18 amino acids. The CDR3 bases are TGTGCCAGCTCAGCGACTTCCGGGACAGGGCGTAAAGGAAACACCATATATTTT. Its protein product is CASSATSGTGRKGNTIYF.

V gene TRBV19 combines with J gene TRBJ2-3, with 8 nucleotides matching TRBD1. Germline V gives CDR1 LNHDA, CDR2 SQIVND (reference sequence). The CDR3 is 15 residues long. V was pared by 6 bases and J by 10 bases, with 15 bases of the junction left unmatched. The CDR3 reads CASRPPGQDLIPQYF. The DNA for the CDR3 is TGTGCCAGTAGGCCCCCGGGACAGGATCTTATCCCGCAGTATTTT.

This clonotype was counted at least ten times. The chain recombines TRBV29-1 with TRBJ2-7; D is perhaps TRBD1 (5 bases). Trimming left V 6 bases short and J 0 bases short, with 9 bases between. The length of the CDR3 is 12 residues. CDR1 is SQVTM, CDR2 ANQGSEA, per germline. As DNA, the CDR3 is TGCAGCGTAACAGGACCCTCCTACGAGCAGTACTTC. Its translation: CSVTGPSYEQYF.

In this sample, this clonotype turned up a few times. The chain uses TRBV12-3 or TRBV12-4 and TRBJ2-5; TRBD2 aligns across 7 bases. With V trimmed by 8 bases and J by 7 bases, 19 bases remained unmatched. The CDR3 length is 16 residues. CDR3 sequence (DNA): TGTGCCAGCGGGGGTCTTCCGGGGGGAACTCCCGGGACCCAGTACTTC. The encoded protein is CASGGLPGGTPGTQYF.

In its sample, this clonotype was seen many times. The chain recombines TRBV29-1 with TRBJ2-3, with 7 bases identical to TRBD1. V gave up 6 bases and J gave up 4 bases; unmatched junction bases: 13. This CDR3 has 15 amino acids. Germline CDR1 and CDR2: SQVTM and ANQGSEA. CDR3 sequence: CSVTAGRGSSDTQYF. CDR3 DNA: TGCAGCGTGACTGCCGGCAGGGGGTCCTCAGATACGCAGTATTTT.